This passage covers 4 T cell receptor beta chains from one sample sequenced in a study of graft-versus-host responses after intestinal transplantation. These receptors have no identified antigens. This table comes from immunoSEQ multiplex PCR, and its TCRdb copy is limited to in-frame clones, with some not included. The profile shows 130,000 or so clones, about 92% of them singletons. This specimen consisted of unstimulated CD4+ T cells sorted from spleen or lymph node cells, obtained before intestinal transplant. Receptors originate from a human donor who received an intestinal transplant.

This clone was counted between two and nine times. The chain carries TRBV6-4 and TRBJ1-4; D remains ambiguous. The V gene lost 2 bases and the J gene lost 6 bases, with 13 bases spanning the gap. CDR3 length equals 15 residues. Germline V gives CDR1 MRHNA, CDR2 SNTAGT. CDR3 bases: TGTGCCAGCAGTGACGGTCGGAAACCGGATGAAAAACTGTTTTTT. This gives the protein CASSDGRKPDEKLFF.

The chain carries TRBV9 and TRBJ1-4; TRBD1 agrees at 7 bases. CDR1 SGDLS and CDR2 YYNGEE come from the germline V gene. V shed 5 bases and J 5 bases; nucleotides not matched to a gene: 6. There are 14 residues in the CDR3. This chain's CDR3 is CASSGRGQNEKLFF. Here the CDR3 DNA reads TGTGCCAGCAGTGGAAGGGGGCAGAATGAAAAACTGTTTTTT.

V usage is TRBV6-1 and J usage is TRBJ1-4; 8 nucleotides agree with TRBD1. This CDR3 has 15 amino acids. V lost 5 bases to trimming and J lost 7 bases; unmatched junction nucleotides: 9. CDR1 and CDR2 (germline): MNHNS, SASEGT. The CDR3 protein is CASSPRTGMSEKLFF. The CDR3 DNA reads as TGTGCCAGCAGTCCCCGGACAGGGATGAGTGAAAAACTGTTTTTT.

J is TRBJ2-3 and V is TRBV29-1; 10 positions match TRBD2. J lost 9 bases, V lost 7 bases, and 13 bases had no gene match. The CDR3 has 14 residues. The germline CDR1 and CDR2 sequences are SQVTM and ANQGSEA. The CDR3 loop is CSAKGRLAGDTQYF. The CDR3 DNA reads as TGCAGCGCCAAGGGGCGACTAGCGGGTGACACGCAGTATTTT.